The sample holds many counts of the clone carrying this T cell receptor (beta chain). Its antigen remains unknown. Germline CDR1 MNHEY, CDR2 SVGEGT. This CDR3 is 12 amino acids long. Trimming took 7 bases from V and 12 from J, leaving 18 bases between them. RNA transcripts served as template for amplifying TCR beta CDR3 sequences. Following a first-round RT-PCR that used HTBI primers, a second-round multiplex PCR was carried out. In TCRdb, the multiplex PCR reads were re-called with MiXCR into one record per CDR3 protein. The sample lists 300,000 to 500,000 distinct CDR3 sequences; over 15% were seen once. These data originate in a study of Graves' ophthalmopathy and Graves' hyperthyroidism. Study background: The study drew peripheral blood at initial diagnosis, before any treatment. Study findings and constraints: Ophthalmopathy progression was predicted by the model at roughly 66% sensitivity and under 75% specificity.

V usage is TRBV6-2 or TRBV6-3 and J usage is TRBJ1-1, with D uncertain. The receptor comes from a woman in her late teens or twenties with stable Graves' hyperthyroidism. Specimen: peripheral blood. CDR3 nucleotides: TGTGCCAGCACTAAGGGAGGCCTTGAGACTTTCTTT. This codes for CASTKGGLETFF.